This is a list of T cell receptor beta chains from one sample in a study of blood T cell repertoires in COVID-19. Sequencing was performed with immunoSEQ multiplex PCR; in TCRdb, only in-frame clones are kept and a portion is missing. The profile shows tens of thousands of clones, about three quarters of them singletons. Source material: peripheral blood. The receptors were gathered from a man in his 70s with active or convalescent COVID-19. The CDR3 runs from the conserved cysteine through the conserved F or W. The order of the fields is J gene, D gene, clone size, V gene, CDR3 protein, CDR3 DNA. D genes are given only for firm matches. Expanded clones get a size class; other rows say once, few or many, or leave the size out.

TRBJ2-1 - - TRBV6-4 CASSVGSASYNEQFF TGTGCCAGCAGTGTTGGTAGCGCCTCCTACAATGAGCAGTTCTTC
TRBJ1-1 - - TRBV11-3 CASSYLGDTEAFF TGTGCCAGCAGCTATCTGGGAGACACTGAAGCTTTCTTT
TRBJ2-2 - few TRBV2 CASRPLPSGIRTGELFF TGTGCCAGCAGACCGCTGCCCTCAGGGATACGCACCGGGGAGCTGTTTTTT
TRBJ1-1 - - TRBV7-2 CASSLGGSYTEAFF TGTGCCAGCAGCTTAGGGGGCAGTTACACTGAAGCTTTCTTT
TRBJ1-4 TRBD1 - TRBV6-5 CASGGWTGTREKLFF TGTGCCAGCGGGGGATGGACAGGGACAAGGGAAAAACTGTTTTTT
TRBJ2-5 TRBD1 - TRBV30 CAWSVIRDRVVGTQYF TGTGCCTGGAGTGTAATCCGGGACAGGGTGGTAGGGACCCAGTACTTC
TRBJ1-3 - once TRBV30 CAWSEGRRSGNTIYF TGTGCCTGGAGTGAAGGCAGGCGCTCTGGAAACACCATATATTTT
TRBJ2-7 TRBD2 - TRBV4-3 CASSQGTSREYEQYF TGCGCCAGCAGCCAGGGGACTAGCAGAGAGTACGAGCAGTACTTC
TRBJ1-5 TRBD1 - TRBV28 CASINRGPQPQHF TGTGCCAGCATTAACAGGGGGCCCCAGCCCCAGCATTTT
TRBJ2-7 TRBD1 few TRBV11-2 CASSLARTGGEQYF TGTGCCAGCAGCTTAGCTCGGACAGGGGGGGAGCAGTACTTC
TRBJ2-7 TRBD1 - TRBV27 CASSLFTGGRPYEQYF TGTGCCAGCAGTTTATTCACAGGGGGTAGACCCTACGAGCAGTACTTC
TRBJ1-1 TRBD1 - TRBV6-5 CASRDRGNTEAFF TGTGCCAGCAGGGACAGGGGGAACACTGAAGCTTTCTTT
TRBJ1-2 - - TRBV24-1 CATSDPRPGLPNYGYTF TGTGCCACCAGTGATCCGAGGCCGGGACTTCCGAACTATGGCTACACCTTC
TRBJ2-1 TRBD1 - TRBV5-4 CASESGTGMYNEQFF TGTGCCAGCGAGTCCGGGACAGGGATGTACAATGAGCAGTTCTTC
TRBJ1-3 - - TRBV12-5 CASGPRGSTGNTIYF TGTGCTAGTGGCCCGAGGGGGAGTACTGGAAACACCATATATTTT
TRBJ2-1 - - TRBV24-1 CATSPGFQFEQFF TGTGCCACCAGTCCCGGGTTTCAGTTTGAGCAGTTCTTC
TRBJ1-3 - - TRBV28 CASSTPGVNTRNTIYF TGTGCCAGCAGTACCCCCGGGGTTAATACAAGAAACACCATATATTTT
TRBJ1-2 TRBD1 once TRBV30 CAWIQGARGYTF TGTGCCTGGATCCAGGGGGCCAGGGGCTACACCTTC
TRBJ1-6 TRBD1 - TRBV5-1 CASSLGQSNSPLHF TGCGCCAGCAGCCTGGGACAGAGTAATTCACCCCTCCACTTT
TRBJ1-4 - - TRBV27 CASSPGPKTVLNEKLFF TGTGCCAGCAGCCCAGGGCCCAAGACGGTACTTAATGAAAAACTGTTTTTT
TRBJ1-1 - - TRBV18 CASSPRGTPGGGEAFF TGTGCCAGCTCACCACGCGGGACTCCCGGTGGTGGTGAAGCTTTCTTT
TRBJ1-4 TRBD1 few TRBV5-1 CASSLGGQGGEKLFF TGCGCCAGCAGCTTGGGGGGACAGGGTGGTGAAAAACTGTTTTTT
TRBJ2-7 TRBD1 - TRBV7-9 CASSPGTGSSSEQYF TGTGCCAGCAGCCCCGGGACAGGGTCTTCGTCCGAGCAGTACTTC
TRBJ2-6 - - TRBV5-1 CASSLTGAGANVLTF TGCGCCAGCAGCTTGACAGGTGCTGGGGCCAACGTCCTGACTTTC
TRBJ1-1 - few TRBV5-1 CASSPGQLGSEAFF TGCGCCAGCAGCCCCGGACAATTGGGGTCTGAAGCTTTCTTT
TRBJ2-5 TRBD2 - TRBV18 CASSPPVLATRETQYF TGTGCCAGCTCACCACCTGTACTAGCGACTCGAGAGACCCAGTACTTC
TRBJ1-1 - - TRBV11-1 CASSLAESTEAFF TGTGCCAGCAGCTTAGCGGAGAGCACTGAAGCTTTCTTT
TRBJ1-1 TRBD1 - TRBV28 CASSPSTGGNTEAFF TGTGCCAGCAGCCCTTCGACAGGGGGAAACACTGAAGCTTTCTTT
TRBJ2-7 - - TRBV12-5 CASVEGTVGYEQYF TGTGCTAGTGTCGAGGGCACCGTGGGATACGAGCAGTACTTC
TRBJ1-6 TRBD1 - TRBV10-1 CAKGTGDCSPLHF TGCGCCAAAGGGACAGGGGACTGTTCACCCCTCCACTTT
TRBJ2-7 TRBD2 few TRBV25-1 CASSLGTSGRETSYEQYF TGTGCCAGCAGTCTGGGTACTAGCGGGAGGGAAACGTCCTACGAGCAGTACTTC
TRBJ2-2 - - TRBV7-9 CASSSTGPGELFF TGTGCCAGCAGCAGCACAGGGCCCGGGGAGCTGTTTTTT
TRBJ1-3 - - TRBV13 CASRIRRGSGNTIYF TGTGCCAGCAGAATCCGACGGGGCTCTGGAAACACCATATATTTT
TRBJ1-1 TRBD1 - TRBV7-2 CASSSLDRVGITEAFF TGTGCCAGCAGCTCTTTGGACAGGGTAGGAATCACTGAAGCTTTCTTT